Described below is a single T cell receptor beta chain sequence and its context. Its target is not known. The sample belongs to a study of cytomegalovirus exposure and HLA in healthy donors. Study details: The early release's HLA-typed donors yielded approximately 85 million unique TCRs. Study results and caveats: Analyses of presence and absence presupposed an approximately uniform sequencing depth across donors. In vitro data verified a few CMV-associated chains as specific for CMV antigens.

Trimming took 5 bases from V and 9 from J, leaving 20 bases between them. Per the germline V gene, CDR1 is MNHNS and CDR2 is SASEGT. This CDR3 is built from 14 residues. 60 Vbeta and 13 Jbeta primers were used in PCR. Clones were sequenced by immunoSEQ multiplex PCR, and TCRdb holds only the in-frame ones, with some missing. Altogether 150,000 or so clones are present, 65% to 70% being singletons, with the ten largest covering less than 11%. The sequenced sample was PBMCs. This sequence originates from a young man in good health and CMV-seropositive. The V gene is TRBV6-1, the J gene TRBJ2-7; D unresolved. DNA for the CDR3: TGTGCCAGCAGTCCCCAATTAGACACCCCTCGGCAGTACTTC. It encodes CASSPQLDTPRQYF.